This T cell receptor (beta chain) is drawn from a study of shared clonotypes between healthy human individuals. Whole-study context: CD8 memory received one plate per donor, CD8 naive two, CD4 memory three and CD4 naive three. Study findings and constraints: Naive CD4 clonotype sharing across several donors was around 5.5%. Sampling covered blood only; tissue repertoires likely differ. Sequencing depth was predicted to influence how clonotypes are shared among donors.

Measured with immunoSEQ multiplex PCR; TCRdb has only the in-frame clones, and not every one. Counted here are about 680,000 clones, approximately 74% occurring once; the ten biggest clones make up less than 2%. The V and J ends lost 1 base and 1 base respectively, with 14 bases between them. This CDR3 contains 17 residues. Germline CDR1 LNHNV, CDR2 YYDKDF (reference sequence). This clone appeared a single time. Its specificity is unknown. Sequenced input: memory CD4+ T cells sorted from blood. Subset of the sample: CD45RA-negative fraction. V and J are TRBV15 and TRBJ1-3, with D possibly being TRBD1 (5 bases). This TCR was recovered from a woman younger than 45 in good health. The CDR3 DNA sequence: TGTGCCACCAGCAGAGCAGCAGGACACCATTCTGGAAACACCATATATTTT. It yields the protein CATSRAAGHHSGNTIYF.